Listed below are T cell receptor beta chains from one sample, sequenced in a study of T cells expressing NK-cell markers. TCRdb processed the 5' RACE reads again and assigns one entry to each CDR3 protein, with no DNA. This table lists 450,000 to 600,000 distinct CDR3 sequences. Material for sequencing was blood T cells: a sorted CD56 or NKG2C T cell subset, CD4+ or CD8+ T cells, or bulk PBMC T cells (not recorded which). All receptors come from a man younger than 30 in good health. Both conserved end residues are part of each CDR3.

v_call,j_call,cdr3_aa
TRBV5-5,TRBJ1-6,CASSLQNNSPLHF
TRBV9,TRBJ1-5,CASSVGTNSNQPQHF
TRBV11-2,TRBJ2-1,CASSLVGLAGVDEQFF
TRBV12-3/TRBV12-4,TRBJ1-4,CASRVADSTNEKLFF
TRBV20-1,TRBJ2-6,CSAGRALGANVLTF
TRBV7-9,TRBJ2-4,CASSTTSGSTQNIQYF
TRBV7-2,TRBJ2-3,CASRDPGWTDTQYF
TRBV20-1,TRBJ2-6,CSASPDASGANVLTF
TRBV4-2,TRBJ2-3,CASSQVTVQDTQYF
TRBV7-6,TRBJ2-1,CASSLEAGPQDEQFF
TRBV6-2/TRBV6-3,TRBJ2-5,CASSYSQKETQYF
TRBV14,TRBJ1-3,CASTDRLSGNTIYF
TRBV7-8,TRBJ1-2,CASSLQGMDGYTF
TRBV6-2/TRBV6-3,TRBJ2-5,CASIQRETGETQYF
TRBV6-1,TRBJ1-4,CASGALGQPRKLFF
TRBV5-1,TRBJ2-7,CASSTGLAGPHEQYF
TRBV21-1,TRBJ2-1,CASRGTSGSSEQFF
TRBV6-1,TRBJ1-5,CATSIGTGNSNQPQHF
TRBV12-3/TRBV12-4,TRBJ2-5,CASAPGSAETQYF
TRBV30,TRBJ1-5,CAWSVRAGGQPQHF
TRBV7-7,TRBJ2-7,CASSFQPGSGYEQYF
TRBV7-9,TRBJ2-1,CASSPLAGGSYNEQFF
TRBV19,TRBJ2-1,CASKTGGAGLGNNEQFF
TRBV6-2/TRBV6-3,TRBJ2-5,CASSPPGSGSETQYF
TRBV7-7,TRBJ2-5,CASSLGRRQETQYF
TRBV11-2,TRBJ2-1,CASSLGGTLSYNEQFF
TRBV20-1,TRBJ2-4,CSASDITGIQYF
TRBV4-3,TRBJ1-6,CASSQDVGAASSYNSPLHF
TRBV5-1,TRBJ2-1,CASGTDSSYNEQFF
TRBV5-1,TRBJ2-1,CASSLGQGGGYPNEQFF
TRBV7-8,TRBJ1-4,CASSDVPGGSEKLFF
TRBV7-2,TRBJ1-6,CASSLRNSPLHF
TRBV5-1,TRBJ2-3,CASSPTHPDTQYF
TRBV20-1,TRBJ2-3,CSARDFGQVLDTQYF
TRBV20-1,TRBJ2-7,CSKQPMGDYEQYF